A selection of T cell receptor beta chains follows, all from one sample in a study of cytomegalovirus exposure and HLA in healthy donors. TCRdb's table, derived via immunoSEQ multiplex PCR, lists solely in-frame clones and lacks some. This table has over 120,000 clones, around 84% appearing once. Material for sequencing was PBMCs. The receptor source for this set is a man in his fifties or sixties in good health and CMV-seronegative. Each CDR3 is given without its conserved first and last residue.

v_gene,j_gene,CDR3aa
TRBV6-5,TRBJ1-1,ASSYRGQNTEAF
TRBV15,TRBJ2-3,ATSRRGDRGWTDTQY
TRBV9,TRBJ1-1,ASSVAGNPPTEAF
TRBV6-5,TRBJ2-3,ASSYGELSTDTQY
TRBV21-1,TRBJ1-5,ASSPGDSRLKPQH
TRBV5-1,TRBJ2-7,ASSFGANPNSYEQY
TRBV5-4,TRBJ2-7,ASSPGSSTYYEQY
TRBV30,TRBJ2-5,AWSPPYRPRGQETQY
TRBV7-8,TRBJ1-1,ASSLTGGAGWGNTEAF
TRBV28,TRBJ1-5,ASLTGFNQPQH
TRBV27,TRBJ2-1,ASSLLAGYEQF
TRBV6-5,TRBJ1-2,ASRNLGQGGYGYT
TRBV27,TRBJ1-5,ASSFGDSNQPQH
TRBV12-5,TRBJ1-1,ASGNGQINTEAF
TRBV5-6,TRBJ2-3,APTGTQY
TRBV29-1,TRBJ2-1,SVESGGVWDEQF
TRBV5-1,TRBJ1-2,ASSLGHSANYGYT
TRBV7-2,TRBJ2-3,ASSWRGGGDTTDTQY
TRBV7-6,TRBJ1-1,ASSLGQGWNTEAF
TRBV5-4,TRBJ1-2,ASSPLTGNYT
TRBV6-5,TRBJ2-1,ASSRGQGNEQF
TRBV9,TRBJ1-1,ASSPLSSGNTEAF
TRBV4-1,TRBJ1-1,ASSQDRIRGTEAF
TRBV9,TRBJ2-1,ASSVEGAISYNEQF
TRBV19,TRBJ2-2,ASSMGKRGGLNTGELF
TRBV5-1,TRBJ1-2,ACSMQGNGYT
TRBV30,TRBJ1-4,AWRGTGPEKLF
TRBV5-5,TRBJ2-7,ASSLGGTSDYEQY
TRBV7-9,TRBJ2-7,ASSFSGQWGDGSSYEQY
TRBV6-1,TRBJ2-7,ASSGGGTYEQY
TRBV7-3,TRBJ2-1,ASSLGGTTYNEQF
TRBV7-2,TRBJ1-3,ASSLAGLSGNTIY
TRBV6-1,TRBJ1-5,ASSERESRGPRQPQH
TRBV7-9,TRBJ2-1,ASRFSGGPGNEQF
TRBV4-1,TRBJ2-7,ASSQESGQIYEQY
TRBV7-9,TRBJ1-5,ASSPPGQGHQPQH
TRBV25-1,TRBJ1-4,ASSDPSTNEKLF
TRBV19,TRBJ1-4,ASSPTPGGELF
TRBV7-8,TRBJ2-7,ASSSRDRAYYEQY
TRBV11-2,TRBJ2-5,ASSLVGGAQETQY
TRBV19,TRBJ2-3,ASSRRSPDTQY
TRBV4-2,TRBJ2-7,ASSQADRGSYEQY
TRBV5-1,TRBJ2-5,ASSLSPGIDETQY
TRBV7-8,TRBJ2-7,ASSSLLLTSGRAYEQY
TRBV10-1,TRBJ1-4,ASSEVQRRDEKLF
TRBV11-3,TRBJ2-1,ASSGRGPNYNEQF